The sequence of this T cell receptor beta chain was determined in a study of shared clonotypes between healthy human individuals (dated by TCRdb to 2020 to 2022). Looking at the study overall: The cohort comprised a couple of women and three men aged 18 to 49 years. For each donor, three plates each were used for CD4 naive and CD4 memory, two plates were used for CD8 naive, and one plate was used for CD8 memory. To estimate repertoire size and how much clonotypes are shared between individuals, the study performed deep sequencing of blood TCR repertoires from about 5 healthy adults. Different laboratories and diverse techniques were used to prepare libraries and sequence TCR repertoires, to increase sequencing depth and limit assay-specific biases. Each donor's leukapheresis produced roughly between about 0.8 and 8.9 billion PBMCs.

CDR1 and CDR2 (KGHSH, LQKENI) derive from the germline V gene. Trimming accounts for 0 bases at V and 4 bases at J, while the number of junction bases matched to no gene is 2. Its CDR3 holds 14 amino acids, cysteine through phenylalanine. This entry keeps only the CDR3 DNA: 42 bases, framed from base 1. General findings and caveats noted by the study authors: Sampling was limited to blood, and TCR repertoires in tissue likely differ from TCR repertoires in blood. Pairwise subsampling led to the expectation that sequencing depth would affect the degree of clonotype sharing among donors. Incomplete sequencing was indicated by rarefaction of sorted-subset datasets, despite the large sequencing depth. Across a few donors, approximately 4.6% of naive CD4, roughly 3.4% of naive CD8, 2% to 2.5% of memory CD4, and approximately 0.4% of memory CD8 clonotypes were shared. Compared with non-shared clonotypes, the clonotypes found in all four sorted-subset donors had higher generation probabilities. The genetic and exposure-history diversity represented was limited by the small number of donors. Naive subsets generally had larger estimated clonotype richness than memory subsets.

TCR CDR3 regions were amplified from genomic DNA by multiplex PCR using the deep immunoSEQ assay. Extracted genomic DNA from each cell subset was spread evenly across all wells of several immunoSEQ 96-well plates, with each plate serving as a replicate. For sorted subsets, 150 to 250 ng genomic DNA, equal to tens of thousands of T cell genomes, was loaded into each replicate PCR. Purified libraries were measured with a Qubit 3.0 fluorometer, size-checked on a Bioanalyzer 2100, and measured again with the KAPA Library Quantification kit. Every immunoSEQ 96-well plate was sequenced on a separate single-read 150-cycle Illumina NextSeq 550 flow cell. As for how the authors treated the data: The immunoSEQ output contained only junctional sequences without quality scores, so filtering could not match that applied to full-length reads. To assign V/J genes and CDR3, sequences were annotated against IMGT germline references using PyIR, a Python wrapper for IgBLAST v1.9. Reads were removed for weak V/J assignments (E-value above 1e-6), missing CDR3, stop codons, out-of-frame junctions, or ambiguous translated residues. V3J clonotypes were defined by identical inferred V gene, J gene, and CDR3 amino acid sequence. The percentage overlap between two repertoires was calculated by dividing the number of shared unique clonotypes by the size of the smaller repertoire. Three approaches were used to assess repertoire richness: RTK rarefaction, the Chao1 estimator, and Recon v2.1 estimates of unobserved clonotypes. Generation probabilities for all TCRbeta clonotypes obtained by the gDNA method from a handful of donors were computed using OLGA. This is the immuneACCESS table as TCRdb keeps it, with only in-frame sequences that have V and J called. A part of the clones is gone; compared with another copy, unresolved V genes explain less than half, and the rest is unexplained. The DNA was the basis for D and trimming; V, J and clone size are from that table. This sample comprises 180,000 or so clones, 90% to 95% of them detected only once. Roughly 0.07% of the sample is held by the ten biggest clonotypes.

Comments on this clone: Which antigen it targets is not known. No base quality values were provided; no much bigger clone lies one nucleotide off.

Healthy HIV-negative adults with no recently reported acute infections or vaccinations were included as donors. Every donor was a Caucasian adult living in Nashville, Tennessee, USA. CD4+ T cells were enriched through magnetic negative selection, after which naive cells were positively selected on CD45RA and the remaining negative fraction served as the memory subset. Blood was collected by leukapheresis, and PBMCs were isolated by Ficoll-Histopaque density gradient centrifugation and then cryopreserved in liquid nitrogen vapor phase. Analytical flow cytometry was used to check the purity and quantity of each magnetically sorted T cell population. Genomic DNA was isolated from every sorted fraction and measured by UV absorbance on a Nanodrop 2000c.

Here the chain combines TRBV18 and TRBJ1-2; a stretch of 7 junction bases matches TRBD1. The sequence came from a woman aged 25 to 45 in good health. Sequenced material: naive CD4+ T cells sorted from blood. Sample cell subset or site, as interpreted from the label and publication: CD45RA+ positively selected. The nucleotide sequence reads TGTGCCAGCTCACCACCGGGACAGCTCTATGGCTACACCTTC. It encodes CASSPPGQLYGYTF.